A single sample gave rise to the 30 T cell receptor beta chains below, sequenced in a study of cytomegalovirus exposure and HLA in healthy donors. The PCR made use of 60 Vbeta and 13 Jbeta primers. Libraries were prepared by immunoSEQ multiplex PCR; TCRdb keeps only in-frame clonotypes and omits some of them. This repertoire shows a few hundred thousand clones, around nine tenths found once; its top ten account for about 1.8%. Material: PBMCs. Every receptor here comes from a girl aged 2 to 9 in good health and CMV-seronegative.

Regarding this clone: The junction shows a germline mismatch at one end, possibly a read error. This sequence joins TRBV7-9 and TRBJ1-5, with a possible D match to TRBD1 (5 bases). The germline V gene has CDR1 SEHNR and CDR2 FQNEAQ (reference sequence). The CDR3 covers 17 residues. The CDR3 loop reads CSSSLYVGEAGNQPQHF. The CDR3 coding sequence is TGTTCCAGCAGCTTATATGTGGGGGAGGCGGGCAATCAGCCCCAGCATTTT.

CDR3 region: CASSSRTGEYEQYF. CDR3 coding DNA: TGCGCCAGCAGCTCCCGGACAGGGGAGTACGAGCAGTACTTC. The chain has TRBV5-1 and TRBJ2-7; 9 bases fit TRBD1. Looked up from germline, CDR1 is SGHRS and CDR2 is YFSETQ. CDR3 length equals 14 residues. V trimming: 3 bases; J trimming: 4 bases; junction bases outside the gene matches: 5.

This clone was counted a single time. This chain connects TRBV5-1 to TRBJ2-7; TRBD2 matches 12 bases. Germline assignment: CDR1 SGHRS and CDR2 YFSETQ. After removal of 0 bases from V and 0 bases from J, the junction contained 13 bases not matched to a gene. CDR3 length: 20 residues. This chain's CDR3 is CASSLATGTSGSISSYEQYF. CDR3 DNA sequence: TGCGCCAGCAGCTTGGCCACCGGGACTAGCGGGTCAATCAGCTCCTACGAGCAGTACTTC.

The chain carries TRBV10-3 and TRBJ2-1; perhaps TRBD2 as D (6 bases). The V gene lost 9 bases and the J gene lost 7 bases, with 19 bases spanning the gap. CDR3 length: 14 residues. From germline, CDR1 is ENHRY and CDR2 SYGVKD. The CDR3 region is CAMAGTPPQNEQFF. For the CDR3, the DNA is TGTGCCATGGCCGGGACTCCACCCCAGAATGAGCAGTTCTTC.

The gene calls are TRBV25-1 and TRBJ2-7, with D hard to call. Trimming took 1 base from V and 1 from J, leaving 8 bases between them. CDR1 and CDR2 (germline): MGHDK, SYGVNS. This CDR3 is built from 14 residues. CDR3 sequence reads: CASSEWQNSYEQYF. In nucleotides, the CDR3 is TGTGCCAGCAGTGAATGGCAGAATTCCTACGAGCAGTACTTC.

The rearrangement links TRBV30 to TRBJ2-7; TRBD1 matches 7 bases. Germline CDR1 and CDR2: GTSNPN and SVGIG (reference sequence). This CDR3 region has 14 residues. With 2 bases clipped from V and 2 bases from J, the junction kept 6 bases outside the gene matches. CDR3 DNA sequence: TGTGCCTGGAGTCCTACAGGGGCCACCTACGAGCAGTACTTC. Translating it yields CAWSPTGATYEQYF.

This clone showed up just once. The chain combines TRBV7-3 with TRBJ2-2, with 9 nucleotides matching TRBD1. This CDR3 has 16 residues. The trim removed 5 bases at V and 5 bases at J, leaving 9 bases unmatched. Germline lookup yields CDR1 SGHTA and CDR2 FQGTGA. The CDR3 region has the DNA TGTGCCAGCAGCCAAACAGGGGGCGTCTATACCGGGGAGCTGTTTTTT. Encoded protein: CASSQTGGVYTGELFF.

The CDR3 nucleotides read TGCGCCAGCAGCTTGGGACTAGCCCAGAACACCGGGGAGCTGTTTTTT. It is translated as CASSLGLAQNTGELFF. The chain combines TRBV5-1 with TRBJ2-2, with TRBD2 identical over 7 bases. With 0 bases clipped from V and 1 base from J, the junction kept 3 bases outside the gene matches. Germline V gene sequence: CDR1 SGHRS, CDR2 YFSETQ. The CDR3 runs to 16 residues.

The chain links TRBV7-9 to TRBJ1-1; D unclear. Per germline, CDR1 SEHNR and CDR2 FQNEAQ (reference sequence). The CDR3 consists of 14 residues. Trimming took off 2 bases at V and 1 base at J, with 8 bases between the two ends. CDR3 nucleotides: TGTGCCAGCAGCTTAAGATCGGGGAACACTGAAGCTTTCTTT. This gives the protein CASSLRSGNTEAFF.

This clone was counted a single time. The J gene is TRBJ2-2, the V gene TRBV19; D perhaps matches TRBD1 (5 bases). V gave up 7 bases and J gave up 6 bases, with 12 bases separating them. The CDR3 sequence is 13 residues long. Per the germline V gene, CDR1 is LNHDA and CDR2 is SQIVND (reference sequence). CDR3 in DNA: TGTGCCAGTATGTGGGAAGGGGCCGGGGAGCTGTTTTTT. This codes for CASMWEGAGELFF.

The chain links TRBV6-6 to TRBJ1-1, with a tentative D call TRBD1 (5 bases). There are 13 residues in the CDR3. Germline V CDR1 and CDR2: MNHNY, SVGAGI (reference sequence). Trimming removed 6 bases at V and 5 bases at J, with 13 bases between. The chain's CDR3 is CASRWRGNTEAFF. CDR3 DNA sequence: TGTGCCAGCAGGTGGAGGGGTAATACTGAAGCTTTCTTT.

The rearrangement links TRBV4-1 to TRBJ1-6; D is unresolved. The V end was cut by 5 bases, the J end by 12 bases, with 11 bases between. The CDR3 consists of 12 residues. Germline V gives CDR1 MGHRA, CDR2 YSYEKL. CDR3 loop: CASSGNQIPLHF. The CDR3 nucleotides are TGCGCCAGCAGCGGCAATCAGATACCCCTCCACTTT.

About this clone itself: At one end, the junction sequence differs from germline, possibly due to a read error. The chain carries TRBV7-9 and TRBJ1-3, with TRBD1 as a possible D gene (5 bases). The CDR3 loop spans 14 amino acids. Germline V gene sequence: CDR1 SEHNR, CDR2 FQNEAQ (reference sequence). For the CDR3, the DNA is TGTACCAGCAGCGCCGGGGGCTCTGGAAACACCATATATTTT. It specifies CTSSAGGSGNTIYF. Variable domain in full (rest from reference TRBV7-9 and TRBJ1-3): DTGVSQNPRHKITKRGQNVTFRCDPISEHNRLYWYRQTLGQGPEFLTYFQNEAQLEKSRLLSDRFSAERPKGSFSTLEIQRTEQGDSAMYLCTSSAGGSGNTIYFGEGSWLTVV.

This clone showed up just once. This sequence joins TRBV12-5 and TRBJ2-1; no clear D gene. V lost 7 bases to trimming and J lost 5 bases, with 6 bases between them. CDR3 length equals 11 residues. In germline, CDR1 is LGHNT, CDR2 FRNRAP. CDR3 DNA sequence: TGTGCTAGTGTTACAAACAATGAGCAGTTCTTC. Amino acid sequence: CASVTNNEQFF. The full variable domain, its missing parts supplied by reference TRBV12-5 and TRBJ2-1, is DARVTQTPRHKVTEMGQEVTMRCQPILGHNTVFWYRQTMMQGLELLAYFRNRAPLDDSGMPKDRFSAEMPDATLATLKIQPSEPRDSAVYFCASVTNNEQFFGPGTRLTVL.

The chain's CDR3 is CASRSSKIRDKDSNTEAFF. The CDR3 nucleotides read TGTGCCAGCCGCTCCTCAAAAATCCGGGACAAAGATTCGAACACTGAAGCTTTCTTT. This chain uses TRBV7-9 with TRBJ1-1; maybe TRBD1 (6 bases). CDR3 length equals 19 residues. V shed 8 bases and J shed 1 base, with 29 bases lying between them. Germline loops: CDR1 SEHNR, CDR2 FQNEAQ (reference sequence).

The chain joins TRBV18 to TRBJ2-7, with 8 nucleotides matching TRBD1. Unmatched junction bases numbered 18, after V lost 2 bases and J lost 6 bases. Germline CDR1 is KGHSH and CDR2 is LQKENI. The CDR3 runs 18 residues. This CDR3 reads CASSPFRLQGAHDGEQYF. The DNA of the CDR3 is TGTGCCAGCTCACCATTTCGTCTGCAGGGGGCGCATGATGGCGAGCAGTACTTC.

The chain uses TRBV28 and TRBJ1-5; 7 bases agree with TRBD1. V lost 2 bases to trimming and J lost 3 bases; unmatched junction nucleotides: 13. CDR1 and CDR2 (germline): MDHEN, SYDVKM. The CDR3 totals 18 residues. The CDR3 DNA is TGTGCCAGCAGTTTACTGTCAGGGGGAACGCGGAACAATCAGCCCCAGCATTTT. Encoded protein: CASSLLSGGTRNNQPQHF. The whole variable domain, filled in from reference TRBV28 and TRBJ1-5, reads DVKVTQSSRYLVKRTGEKVFLECVQDMDHENMFWYRQDPGLGLRLIYFSYDVKMKEKGDIPEGYSVSREKKERFSLILESASTNQTSMYLCASSLLSGGTRNNQPQHFGDGTRLSIL.

In DNA, the CDR3 is TGTGCCAGCAGCTTTCCTAGCGGGCCCCAGTACTTC. It specifies CASSFPSGPQYF. This chain connects TRBV7-6 to TRBJ2-5, with 8 bases that match TRBD2. Per germline, CDR1 SGHVS and CDR2 FNYEAQ. This CDR3 is built from 12 residues. J was trimmed by 9 bases and V by 3 bases; bases with no gene match: 3. Looking up the rest from reference TRBV7-6 and TRBJ2-5 gives the full variable domain: GAGVSQSPRYKVTKRGQDVALRCDPISGHVSLYWYRQALGQGPEFLTYFNYEAQQDKSGLPNDRFSAERPEGSISTLTIQRTEQRDSAMYRCASSFPSGPQYFGPGTRLLVL.

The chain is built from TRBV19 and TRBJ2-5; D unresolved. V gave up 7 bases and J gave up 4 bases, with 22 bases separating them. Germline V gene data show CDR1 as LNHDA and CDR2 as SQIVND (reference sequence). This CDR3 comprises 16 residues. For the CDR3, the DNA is TGTGCCAGTACCCGCGCCAGGTTGGGTGTTGGAGAGACCCAGTACTTC. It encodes CASTRARLGVGETQYF.

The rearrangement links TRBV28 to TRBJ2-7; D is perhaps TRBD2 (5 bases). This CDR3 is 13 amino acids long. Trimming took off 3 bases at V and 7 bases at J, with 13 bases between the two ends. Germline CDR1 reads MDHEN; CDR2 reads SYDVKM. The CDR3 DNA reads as TGTGCCAGCAGTTTGCTTAGCTCGGGGGAGCAGTACTTC. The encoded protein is CASSLLSSGEQYF.

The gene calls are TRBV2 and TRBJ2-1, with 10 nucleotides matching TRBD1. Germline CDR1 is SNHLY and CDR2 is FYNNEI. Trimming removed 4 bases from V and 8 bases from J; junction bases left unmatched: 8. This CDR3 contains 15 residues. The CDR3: CASSATGGFWDEQFF. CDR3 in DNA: TGTGCCAGCAGTGCGACAGGGGGCTTTTGGGATGAGCAGTTCTTC.

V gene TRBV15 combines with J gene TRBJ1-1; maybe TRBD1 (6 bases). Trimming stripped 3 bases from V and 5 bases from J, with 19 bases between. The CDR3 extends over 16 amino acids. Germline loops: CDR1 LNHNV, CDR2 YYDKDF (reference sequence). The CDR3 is CATSRVSGGGGTEAFF. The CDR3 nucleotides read TGTGCCACCAGCAGGGTCTCGGGGGGCGGGGGGACTGAAGCTTTCTTT.

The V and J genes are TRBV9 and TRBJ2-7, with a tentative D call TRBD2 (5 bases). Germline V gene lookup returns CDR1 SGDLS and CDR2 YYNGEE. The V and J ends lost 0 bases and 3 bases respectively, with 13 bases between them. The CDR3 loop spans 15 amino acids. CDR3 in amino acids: CASSVDLGGSYEQYF. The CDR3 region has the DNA TGTGCCAGCAGCGTAGATCTAGGAGGTAGCTACGAGCAGTACTTC.

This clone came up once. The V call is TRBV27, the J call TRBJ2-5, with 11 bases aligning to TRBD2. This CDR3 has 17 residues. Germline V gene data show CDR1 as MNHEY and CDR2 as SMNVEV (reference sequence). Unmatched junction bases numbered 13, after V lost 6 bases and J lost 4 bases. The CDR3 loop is CASSALGLAAARETQYF. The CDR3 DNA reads TGTGCCAGCAGCGCCTTGGGACTAGCGGCTGCAAGAGAGACCCAGTACTTC.

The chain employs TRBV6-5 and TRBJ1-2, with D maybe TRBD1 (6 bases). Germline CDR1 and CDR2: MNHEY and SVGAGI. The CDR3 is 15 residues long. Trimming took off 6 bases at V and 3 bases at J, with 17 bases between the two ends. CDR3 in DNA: TGTGCCAGCAGCATTCACCGGGACACCTACTATGGCTACACCTTC. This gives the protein CASSIHRDTYYGYTF.

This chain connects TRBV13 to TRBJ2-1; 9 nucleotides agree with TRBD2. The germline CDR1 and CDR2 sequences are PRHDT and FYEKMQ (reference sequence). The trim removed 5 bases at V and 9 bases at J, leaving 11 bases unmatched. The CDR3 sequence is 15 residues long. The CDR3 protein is CASSGRAGGPPEQFF. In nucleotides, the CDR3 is TGTGCCAGCAGCGGGAGGGCGGGAGGGCCCCCTGAGCAGTTCTTC.

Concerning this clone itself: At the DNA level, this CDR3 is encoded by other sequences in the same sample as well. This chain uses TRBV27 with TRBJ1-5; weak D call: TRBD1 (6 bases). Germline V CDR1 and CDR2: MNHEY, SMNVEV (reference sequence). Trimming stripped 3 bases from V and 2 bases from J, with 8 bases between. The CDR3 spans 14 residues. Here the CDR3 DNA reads TGTGCCAGCAGTTTGGCAGGGGGCAATCAGCCCCAGCATTTT. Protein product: CASSLAGGNQPQHF.

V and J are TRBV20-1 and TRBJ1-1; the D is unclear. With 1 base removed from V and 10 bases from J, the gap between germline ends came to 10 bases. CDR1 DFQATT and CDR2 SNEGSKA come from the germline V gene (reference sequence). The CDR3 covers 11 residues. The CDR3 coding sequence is TGCAGTGCTAGAGGTGCAGAGGGAGCTTTCTTT. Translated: CSARGAEGAFF.

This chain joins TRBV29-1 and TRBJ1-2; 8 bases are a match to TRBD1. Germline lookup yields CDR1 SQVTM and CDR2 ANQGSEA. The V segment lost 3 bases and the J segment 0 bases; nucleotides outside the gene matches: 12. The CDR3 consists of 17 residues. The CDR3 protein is CSVDQGAREPANYGYTF. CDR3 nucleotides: TGCAGCGTTGACCAGGGGGCCAGGGAACCAGCTAACTATGGCTACACCTTC. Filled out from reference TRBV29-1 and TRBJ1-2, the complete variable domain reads SAVISQKPSRDICQRGTSLTIQCQVDSQVTMMFWYRQQPGQSLTLIATANQGSEATYESGFVIDKFPISRPNLTFSTLTVSNMSPEDSSIYLCSVDQGAREPANYGYTFGSGTRLTVV.

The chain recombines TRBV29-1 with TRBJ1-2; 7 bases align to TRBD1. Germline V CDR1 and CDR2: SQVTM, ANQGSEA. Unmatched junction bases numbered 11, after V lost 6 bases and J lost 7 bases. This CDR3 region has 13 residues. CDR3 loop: CSVTDREAGGYTF. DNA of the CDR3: TGCAGCGTCACCGACAGGGAGGCAGGTGGCTACACCTTC.